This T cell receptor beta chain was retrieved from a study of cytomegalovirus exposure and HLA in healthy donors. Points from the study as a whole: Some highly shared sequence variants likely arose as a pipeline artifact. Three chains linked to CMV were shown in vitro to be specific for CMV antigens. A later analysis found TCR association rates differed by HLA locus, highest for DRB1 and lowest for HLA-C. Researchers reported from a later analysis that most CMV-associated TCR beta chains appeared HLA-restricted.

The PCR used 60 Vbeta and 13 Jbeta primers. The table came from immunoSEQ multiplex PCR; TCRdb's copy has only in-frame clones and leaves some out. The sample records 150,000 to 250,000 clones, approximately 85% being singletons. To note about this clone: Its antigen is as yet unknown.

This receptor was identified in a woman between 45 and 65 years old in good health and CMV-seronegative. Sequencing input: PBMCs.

In DNA form, the CDR3 reads TGTGCCAGCAGCCAACTAGCGCCTTCCTACGAGCAGTACTTC. Protein sequence: CASSQLAPSYEQYF. The V call is TRBV7-6, the J call TRBJ2-7; TRBD2 matches at 7 bases. With 5 bases clipped from V and 1 base from J, the junction kept 5 bases outside the gene matches. CDR1 and CDR2 from the germline V gene are SGHVS and FNYEAQ. The CDR3 extends over 14 amino acids.